Listed here is a single TCR beta chain. The antigen it recognizes is unknown. Base qualities are not recorded, but no much larger clone differs from it by a single base. CDR1 SEHNR and CDR2 FQNEAQ were looked up in the germline V gene (reference sequence). The junction shows trimming of 6 bases on V and 4 bases on J, plus 12 bases between the germline ends. The CDR3 runs 13 amino acids, cysteine and phenylalanine included. The only DNA kept is the CDR3, 39 bases in frame from the first base. The data were taken from a study of T cell changes during pregnancy in multiple sclerosis (dated by TCRdb to the late 2010s). As for the study more broadly: In women with multiple sclerosis, the researchers looked at how the T cell repertoire shifted as pregnancy progressed.

The library was prepared using the immunoSEQ multiplex PCR assay. Imported from immuneACCESS, the table was reduced by TCRdb to in-frame sequences with V and J called. These copies leave out some clones; in studies compared against another copy, an unresolved V gene accounts for under half, and the cause of the remainder is not known. For this sample the table gives 50,000 to 70,000 clones, of which 80% to 95% were detected only once. About 0.93% of the sample is taken by the ten largest. The material was peripheral blood, obtained in the first trimester of pregnancy. This TCR came from a female donor with multiple sclerosis, enrolled in a pregnancy study. The rearranged segments are TRBV7-9 and TRBJ1-2; a weak D assignment points to TRBD1 (6 bases agree). CDR3 reads: CASSEGVFYGYTF. In nucleotide form, the sequence is TGTGCCAGCAGTGAGGGGGTGTTCTATGGCTACACCTTC. Full variable domain (CDR3 extended with the reference TRBV7-9 and TRBJ1-2 proteins): DTGVSQNPRHKITKRGQNVTFRCDPISEHNRLYWYRQTLGQGPEFLTYFQNEAQLEKSRLLSDRFSAERPKGSFSTLEIQRTEQGDSAMYLCASSEGVFYGYTFGSGTRLTVV.